This TCR beta chain was recorded in a study of technical replicates of blood from a handful of donors. Using immunoSEQ multiplex PCR, the repertoire was profiled, and TCRdb retains in-frame clones only, with some absent. The sample consists of more than 90,000 clones, around 95% of them appearing once. The germline V gene has CDR1 MNHEY and CDR2 SVGAGI. This CDR3 contains 15 residues. V shed 4 bases and J 2 bases; nucleotides not matched to a gene: 5. The source is a human donor in good health. Input material: T cells isolated from PBMCs. The gene calls are TRBV6-5 and TRBJ2-1; 7 nucleotides match TRBD1. For the CDR3, the DNA is TGTGCCAGCAGTTTTGGACAGGAAACCTACAATGAGCAGTTCTTC. Translated: CASSFGQETYNEQFF.